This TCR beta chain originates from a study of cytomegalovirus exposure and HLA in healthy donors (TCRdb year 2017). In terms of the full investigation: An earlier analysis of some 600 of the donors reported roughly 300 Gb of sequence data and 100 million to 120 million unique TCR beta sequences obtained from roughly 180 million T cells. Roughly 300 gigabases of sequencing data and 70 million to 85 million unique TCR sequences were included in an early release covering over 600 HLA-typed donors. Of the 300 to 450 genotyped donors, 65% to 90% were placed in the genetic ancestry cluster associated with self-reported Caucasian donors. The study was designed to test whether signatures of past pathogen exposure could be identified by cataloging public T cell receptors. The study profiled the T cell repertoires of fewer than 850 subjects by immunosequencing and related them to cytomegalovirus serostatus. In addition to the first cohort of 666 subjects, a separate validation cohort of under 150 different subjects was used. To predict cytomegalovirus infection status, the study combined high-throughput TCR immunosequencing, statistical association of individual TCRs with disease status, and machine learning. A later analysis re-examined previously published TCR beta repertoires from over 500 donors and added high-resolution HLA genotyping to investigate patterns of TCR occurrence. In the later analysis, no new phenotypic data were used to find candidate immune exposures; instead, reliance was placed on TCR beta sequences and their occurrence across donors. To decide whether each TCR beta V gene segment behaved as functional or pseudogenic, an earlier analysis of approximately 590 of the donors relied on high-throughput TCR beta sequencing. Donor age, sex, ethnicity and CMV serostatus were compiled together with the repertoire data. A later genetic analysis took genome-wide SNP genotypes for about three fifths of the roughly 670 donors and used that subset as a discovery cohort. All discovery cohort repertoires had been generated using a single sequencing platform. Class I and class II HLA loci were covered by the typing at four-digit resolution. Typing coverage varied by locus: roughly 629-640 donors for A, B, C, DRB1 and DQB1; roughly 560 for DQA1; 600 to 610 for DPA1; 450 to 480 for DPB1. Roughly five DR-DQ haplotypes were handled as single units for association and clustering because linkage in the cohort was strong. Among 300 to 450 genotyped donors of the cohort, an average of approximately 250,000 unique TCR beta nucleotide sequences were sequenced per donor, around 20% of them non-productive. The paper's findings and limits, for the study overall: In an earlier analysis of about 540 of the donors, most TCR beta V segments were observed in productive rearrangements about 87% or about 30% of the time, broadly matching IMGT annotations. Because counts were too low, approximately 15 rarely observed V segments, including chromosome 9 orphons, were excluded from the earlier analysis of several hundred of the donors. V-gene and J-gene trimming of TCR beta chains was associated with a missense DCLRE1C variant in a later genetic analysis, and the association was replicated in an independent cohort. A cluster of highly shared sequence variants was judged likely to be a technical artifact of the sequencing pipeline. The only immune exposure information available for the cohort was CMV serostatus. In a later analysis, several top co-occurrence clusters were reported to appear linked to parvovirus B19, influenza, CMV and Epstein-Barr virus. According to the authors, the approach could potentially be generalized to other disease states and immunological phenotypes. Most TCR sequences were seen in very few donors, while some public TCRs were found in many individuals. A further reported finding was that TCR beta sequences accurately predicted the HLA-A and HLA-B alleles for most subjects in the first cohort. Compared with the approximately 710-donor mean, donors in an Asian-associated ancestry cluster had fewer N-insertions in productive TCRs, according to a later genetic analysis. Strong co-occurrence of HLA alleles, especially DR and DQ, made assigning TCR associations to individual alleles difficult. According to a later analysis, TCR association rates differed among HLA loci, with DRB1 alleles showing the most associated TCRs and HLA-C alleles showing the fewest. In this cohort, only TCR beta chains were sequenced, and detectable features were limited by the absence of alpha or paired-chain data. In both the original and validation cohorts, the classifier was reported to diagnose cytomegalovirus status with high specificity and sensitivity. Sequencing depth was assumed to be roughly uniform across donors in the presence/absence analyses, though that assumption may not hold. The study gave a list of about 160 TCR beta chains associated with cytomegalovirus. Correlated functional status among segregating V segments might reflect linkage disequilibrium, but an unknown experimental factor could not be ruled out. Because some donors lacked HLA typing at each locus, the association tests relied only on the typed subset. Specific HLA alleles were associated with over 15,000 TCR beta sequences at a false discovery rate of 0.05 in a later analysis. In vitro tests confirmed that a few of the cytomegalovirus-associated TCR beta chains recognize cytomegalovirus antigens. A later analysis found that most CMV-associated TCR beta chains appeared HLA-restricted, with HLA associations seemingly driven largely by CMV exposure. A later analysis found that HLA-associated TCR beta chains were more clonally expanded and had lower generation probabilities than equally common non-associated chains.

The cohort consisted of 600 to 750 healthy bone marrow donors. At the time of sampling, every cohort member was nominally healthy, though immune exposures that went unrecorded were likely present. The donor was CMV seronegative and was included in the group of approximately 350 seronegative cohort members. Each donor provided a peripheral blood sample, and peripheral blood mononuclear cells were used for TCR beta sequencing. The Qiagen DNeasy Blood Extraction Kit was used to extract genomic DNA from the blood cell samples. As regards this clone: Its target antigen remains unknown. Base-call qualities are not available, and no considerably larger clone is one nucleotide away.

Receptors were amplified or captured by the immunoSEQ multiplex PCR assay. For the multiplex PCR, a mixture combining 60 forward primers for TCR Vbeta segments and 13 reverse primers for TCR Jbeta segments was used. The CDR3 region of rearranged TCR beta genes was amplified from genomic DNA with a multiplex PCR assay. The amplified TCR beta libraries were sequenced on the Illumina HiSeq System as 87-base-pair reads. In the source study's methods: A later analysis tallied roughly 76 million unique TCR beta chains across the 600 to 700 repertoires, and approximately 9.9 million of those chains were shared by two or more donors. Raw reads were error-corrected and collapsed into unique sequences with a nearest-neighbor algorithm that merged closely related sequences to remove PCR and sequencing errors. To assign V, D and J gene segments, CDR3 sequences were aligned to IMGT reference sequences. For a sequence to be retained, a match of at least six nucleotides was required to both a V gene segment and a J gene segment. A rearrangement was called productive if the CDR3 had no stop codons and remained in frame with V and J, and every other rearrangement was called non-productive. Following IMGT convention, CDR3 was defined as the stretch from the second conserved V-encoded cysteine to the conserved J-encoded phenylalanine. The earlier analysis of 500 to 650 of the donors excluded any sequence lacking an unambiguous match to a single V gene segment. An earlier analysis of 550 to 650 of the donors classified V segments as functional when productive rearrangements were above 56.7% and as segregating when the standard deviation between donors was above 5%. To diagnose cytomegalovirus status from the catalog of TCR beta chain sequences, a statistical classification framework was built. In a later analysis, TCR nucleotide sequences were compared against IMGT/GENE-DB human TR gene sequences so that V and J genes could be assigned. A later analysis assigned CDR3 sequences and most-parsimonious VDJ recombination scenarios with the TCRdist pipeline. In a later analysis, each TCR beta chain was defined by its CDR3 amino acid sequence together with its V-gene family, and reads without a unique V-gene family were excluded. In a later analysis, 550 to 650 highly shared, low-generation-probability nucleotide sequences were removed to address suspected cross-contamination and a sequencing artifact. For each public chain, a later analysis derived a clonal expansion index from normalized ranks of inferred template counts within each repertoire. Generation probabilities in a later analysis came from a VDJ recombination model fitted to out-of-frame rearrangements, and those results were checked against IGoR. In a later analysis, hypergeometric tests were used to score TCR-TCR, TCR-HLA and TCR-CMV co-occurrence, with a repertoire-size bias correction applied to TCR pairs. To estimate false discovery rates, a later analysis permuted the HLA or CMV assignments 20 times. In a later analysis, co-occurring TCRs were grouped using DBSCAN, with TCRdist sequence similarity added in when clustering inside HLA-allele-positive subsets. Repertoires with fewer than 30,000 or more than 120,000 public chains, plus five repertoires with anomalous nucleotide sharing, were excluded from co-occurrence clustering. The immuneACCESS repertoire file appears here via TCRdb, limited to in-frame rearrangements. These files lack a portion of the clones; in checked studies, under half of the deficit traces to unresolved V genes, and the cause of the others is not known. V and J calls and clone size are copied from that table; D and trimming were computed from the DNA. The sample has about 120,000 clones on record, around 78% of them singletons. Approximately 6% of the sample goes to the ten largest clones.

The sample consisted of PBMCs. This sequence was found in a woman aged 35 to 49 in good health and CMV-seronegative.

The DNA is as follows: TGTGCCAGCAGTTCCACCGGGACAGGGTGGGAAAAACTGTTTTTT. Its translation is CASSSTGTGWEKLFF. The V and J segments used are TRBV28 and TRBJ1-4; 9 bases in the junction line up with TRBD1. Its CDR3 holds 15 amino acids, cysteine through phenylalanine. CDR3 DNA is the only sequence kept; it has 45 bases, read in frame from the first base. The germline V gene gives CDR1 as MDHEN and CDR2 as SYDVKM. The V end gives up 4 bases and the J end 8 bases, leaving 8 bases in the junction not matched to a gene.